The next 13 T cell receptor beta chains were all read from a single sample in a study of T cells in Graves' hyperthyroidism and ophthalmopathy. Researchers took RNA transcripts and amplified the TCR beta CDR3 regions from them. A first-round RT-PCR of the TCR CDR3 used the HTBI primer set. One entry per CDR3 protein results from TCRdb running MiXCR on the multiplex PCR reads. The data contain 500,000 to 600,000 distinct CDR3 sequences, under 60% of them singletons. Sequencing was performed on peripheral blood or thyroid tissue (not recorded which). The receptors here all came from a woman younger than 35 with Graves' hyperthyroidism.

The V call is TRBV7-9, the J call TRBJ2-5, with 11 bases aligning to TRBD2. V was pared by 11 bases and J by 4 bases, with 6 bases of the junction left unmatched. Germline V gene sequence: CDR1 SEHNR, CDR2 FQNEAQ (reference sequence). The CDR3 totals 13 residues. CDR3 in amino acids: CAGSGRAGETQYF. CDR3 DNA sequence: TGTGCCGGTAGCGGGAGGGCCGGAGAGACCCAGTACTTC. Together with reference TRBV7-9 and TRBJ2-5, the CDR3 gives the full variable domain: DTGVSQNPRHKITKRGQNVTFRCDPISEHNRLYWYRQTLGQGPEFLTYFQNEAQLEKSRLLSDRFSAERPKGSFSTLEIQRTEQGDSAMYLCAGSGRAGETQYFGPGTRLLVL.

This clonotype was observed a few times. The chain uses TRBV12-3 or TRBV12-4 and TRBJ2-2; D is unclear. Trimming cost V 6 bases and J 0 bases, with 11 bases left between them. The CDR3 sequence is 15 residues long. The CDR3 here is CASSPKAPNTGELFF. The CDR3 bases are TGTGCCAGCAGCCCCAAGGCTCCGAACACCGGGGAGCTGTTTTTT.

The chain has TRBV29-1 and TRBJ2-5; D ambiguous. CDR1 and CDR2 (germline): SQVTM, ANQGSEA. The CDR3 contains 13 residues. Trimming pared 3 bases from V and 5 bases from J, leaving 13 bases between. CDR3 amino acids: CSVESVSWETQYF. CDR3 DNA sequence: TGCAGCGTTGAGTCAGTTAGTTGGGAGACCCAGTACTTC.

This clonotype has a handful of counts. The chain joins TRBV18 to TRBJ2-7; D might be TRBD1 or TRBD2, each matching 6 bases. CDR1 and CDR2 (germline): KGHSH, LQKENI. V lost 8 bases and J lost 7, with 21 bases in between. The CDR3 is 14 amino acids. The chain's CDR3 is CASPRRAGDSEQYF. The CDR3 region has the DNA TGTGCCAGCCCCAGAAGGGCAGGGGACTCAGAGCAGTACTTC.

Points on this clonotype: A single base separates this from a much larger clone, so it may be a read error. The V gene is TRBV7-9, the J gene TRBJ1-4; D call uncertain. Germline CDR1 reads SEHNR; CDR2 reads FQNEAQ (reference sequence). The CDR3 covers 13 residues. V lost 6 bases, J lost 8 bases, and 13 bases lay in between. For the CDR3, the DNA is TGTGCCAGCAGGTTTACGGAACGGGAAAAACTGTTTTTT. This codes for CASRFTEREKLFF.

This clonotype was seen only a few times. This rearrangement joins TRBV11-3 to TRBJ2-7, with D possibly being TRBD1 or TRBD2 (5 bases each). The CDR3 loop spans 13 amino acids. Germline loops: CDR1 SGHNT, CDR2 YENEEA. The V and J ends lost 5 bases and 3 bases respectively, with 11 bases between them. The DNA for the CDR3 is TGTGCCAGCAGCCCGGGACGGAACTACGAGCAGTACTTC. Its protein product is CASSPGRNYEQYF.

This clonotype showed up many times. V gene TRBV29-1 combines with J gene TRBJ1-4; 7 nucleotides agree with TRBD1. The junction had 7 bases not matched to a gene; V was cut back by 1 base and J by 8 bases. The germline V gene encodes CDR1 SQVTM and CDR2 ANQGSEA. This CDR3 comprises 14 residues. DNA for the CDR3: TGCAGCGTTGAAGTGGGGACAGTGGACGAAAAACTGTTTTTT. It encodes CSVEVGTVDEKLFF.

This chain connects TRBV20-1 to TRBJ2-3, with 7 bases fitting TRBD2. After removal of 6 bases from V and 1 base from J, the junction contained 4 bases not matched to a gene. The CDR3 sequence is 13 residues long. The germline CDR1 and CDR2 sequences are DFQATT and SNEGSKA (reference sequence). CDR3 loop: CSARRGGTDTQYF. The CDR3 coding sequence is TGCAGTGCGCGTCGGGGGGGCACAGATACGCAGTATTTT.

Regarding this clonotype: A read error may explain this, as a much larger clone is one base away. The chain combines TRBV7-2 with TRBJ1-6; a possible D gene is TRBD1 (5 bases). CDR3 length equals 16 residues. Trimming took 7 bases from V and 10 from J, leaving 23 bases between them. From germline, CDR1 is SGHTA and CDR2 FQGNSA. Written as DNA, the CDR3 is TGTGCCAGCAACCAGGAAGGGACCGCCGGGCGCTCACCCCTCCACTTT. Its translation is CASNQEGTAGRSPLHF.

This clonotype was observed a handful of times. The chain links TRBV29-1 to TRBJ1-1; D is perhaps TRBD1 (5 bases). CDR3 length: 11 amino acids. Germline V CDR1 and CDR2: SQVTM, ANQGSEA. V lost 7 bases to trimming and J lost 1 base, with 7 bases between them. This chain's CDR3 is CSGGRNTEAFF. The CDR3 nucleotides are TGCAGCGGGGGGAGGAACACTGAAGCTTTCTTT.

This clonotype has ten or more counts. J is TRBJ2-7 and V is TRBV6-5, with D uncertain. This CDR3 region has 12 residues. Trimming pared 1 base from V and 3 bases from J, leaving 4 bases between. Germline V lookup: CDR1 MNHEY, CDR2 SVGAGI. This CDR3 reads CASSYWGYEQYF. The CDR3 DNA follows: TGTGCCAGCAGTTACTGGGGCTACGAGCAGTACTTC.

The J gene is TRBJ2-7, the V gene TRBV27; 7 nucleotides align to TRBD2. The CDR3 extends over 16 amino acids. The J segment lost 1 base and the V segment lost 1 base, leaving 7 bases of the junction unmatched. Germline CDR1 is MNHEY and CDR2 is SMNVEV (reference sequence). CDR3 coding DNA: TGTGCCAGCAGTTTATACGCCCGGGGGGTTTCCTACGAGCAGTACTTC. Its protein product is CASSLYARGVSYEQYF.

This clonotype appeared a few times. The chain carries TRBV12-3 or TRBV12-4 and TRBJ2-7; 11 bases fit TRBD1. With V trimmed by 6 bases and J by 10 bases, 8 bases remained unmatched. CDR3 length equals 13 residues. The CDR3 coding sequence is TGTGCCAGCAGAGAGGGACAGGGGGGATCTCAGTACTTC. It codes for CASREGQGGSQYF.